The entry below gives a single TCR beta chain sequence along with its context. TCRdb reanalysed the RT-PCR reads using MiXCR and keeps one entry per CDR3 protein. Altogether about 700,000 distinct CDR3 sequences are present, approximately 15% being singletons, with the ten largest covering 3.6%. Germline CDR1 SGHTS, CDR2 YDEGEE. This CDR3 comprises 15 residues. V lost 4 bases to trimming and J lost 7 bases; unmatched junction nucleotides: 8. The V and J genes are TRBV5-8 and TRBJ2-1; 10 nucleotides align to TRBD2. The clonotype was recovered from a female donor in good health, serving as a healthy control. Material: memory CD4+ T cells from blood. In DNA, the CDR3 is TGTGCCAGCAGCCAGGCAACTAGCGGGAAGAATGAGCAGTTCTTC. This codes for CASSQATSGKNEQFF.